This TCR beta chain came from a study of vaccination effects on CD4 cells after COVID-19. Study background: Samples that were drawn after vaccination came a median of 72 days after the second dose. General study findings and limits: The authors studied few convalescent patients and collected no early post-infection timepoints. Just 1 of 255 vaccine-induced clones in healthy recipients was cross-reactive.

This table comes from immunoSEQ multiplex PCR, and its TCRdb copy is limited to in-frame clones, with some not included. There are fewer than 80,000 clones in the sample; around 70% occur only once, and about 1.4% lies in the top ten. As to this clone: Antigen unknown.

The V and J ends lost 2 bases and 7 bases respectively, with 12 bases between them. The CDR3 is 13 amino acids. CDR1 is KGHSH, CDR2 LQKENI, per germline. CD4+ T cells specific for antigen were expanded with viral peptide pools by the ViraFEST assay before sequencing. After less than 11 days in culture, the CD4+ T cells were isolated. Of the BNT162b2 and mRNA-1273 vaccines, participants received two doses of one or the other. Researchers swapped half the medium for IL-2 medium on both days 3 and 7. Specimen: CD4+ T cells from PBMCs cultured with HCoV-229E spike peptides, collected after COVID-19 vaccination. The sequence came from a human donor who received a COVID-19 vaccine. The chain is built from TRBV18 and TRBJ2-7; D is perhaps TRBD1 (5 bases). The CDR3 is CASSPEQGGEQYV. In DNA form, the CDR3 reads TGTGCCAGCTCACCAGAGCAGGGCGGAGAGCAGTACGTC.